This TCR beta chain was recorded in a study of a mutant IDH1 vaccine in newly diagnosed glioma. Looking at the study overall: All eight of the vaccinations patients received fell in weeks 1, 3, 5, 7, 11, 15, 19 and 23. Beginning 4-6 weeks after radiotherapy alone, or with temozolomide cycles, vaccination took place. There were approximately 62% males and approximately 38% females among treated patients, whose mean age was 40.4 years.

As for time point: week 23, last vaccination. A single vaccine dose contained 300 ug of mutant IDH1 20-mer peptide, and topical imiquimod was used with it. This clone was seen a handful of times. The target antigen is unknown. The V gene end was trimmed by 0 bases and the J gene end by 5 bases; junction bases not matched to a gene: 4. The length of the CDR3 is 15 residues. Germline CDR1 reads SGHRS; CDR2 reads YFSETQ. Assay used: immunoSEQ multiplex PCR; TCRdb lists only in-frame clones, some missing. The table shows tens of thousands of clones, with 82% occurring only once. The TCR sequence derives from a man in his thirties or forties with glioma. This specimen was PBMCs, taken from a glioma patient whose treatment included an IDH1 peptide vaccine. The rearrangement joins TRBV5-1 to TRBJ2-1, with 8 bases that match TRBD2. CDR3 bases: TGCGCCAGCAGCTTGGTTAGCGGGACCCACAATGAGCAGTTCTTC. The encoded protein is CASSLVSGTHNEQFF.